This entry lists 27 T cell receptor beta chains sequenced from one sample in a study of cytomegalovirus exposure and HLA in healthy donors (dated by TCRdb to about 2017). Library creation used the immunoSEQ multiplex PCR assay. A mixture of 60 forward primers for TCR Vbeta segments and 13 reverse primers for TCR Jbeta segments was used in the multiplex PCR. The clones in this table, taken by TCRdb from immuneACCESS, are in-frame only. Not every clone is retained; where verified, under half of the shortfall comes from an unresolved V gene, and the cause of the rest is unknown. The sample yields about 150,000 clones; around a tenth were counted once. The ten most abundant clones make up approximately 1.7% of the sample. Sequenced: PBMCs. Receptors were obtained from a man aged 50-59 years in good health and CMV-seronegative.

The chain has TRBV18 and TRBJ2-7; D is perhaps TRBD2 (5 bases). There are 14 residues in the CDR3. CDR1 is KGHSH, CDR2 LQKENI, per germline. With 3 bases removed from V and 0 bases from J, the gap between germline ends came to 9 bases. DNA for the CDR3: TGTGCCAGCTCACCCGACTATACCTCCTACGAGCAGTACTTC. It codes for CASSPDYTSYEQYF.

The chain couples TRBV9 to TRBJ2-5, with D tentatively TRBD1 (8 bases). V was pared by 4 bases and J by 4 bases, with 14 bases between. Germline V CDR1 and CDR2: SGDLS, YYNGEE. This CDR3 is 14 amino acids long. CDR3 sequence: CASSSHRGGETQYF. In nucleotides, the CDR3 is TGTGCCAGCAGCTCCCACAGGGGGGGAGAGACCCAGTACTTC.

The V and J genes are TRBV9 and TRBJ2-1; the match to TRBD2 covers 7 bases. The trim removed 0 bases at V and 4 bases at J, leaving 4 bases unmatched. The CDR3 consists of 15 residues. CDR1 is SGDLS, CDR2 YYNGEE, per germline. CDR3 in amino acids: CASSVATSEYNEQFF. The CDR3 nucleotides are TGTGCCAGCAGCGTAGCAACTAGCGAGTACAATGAGCAGTTCTTC.

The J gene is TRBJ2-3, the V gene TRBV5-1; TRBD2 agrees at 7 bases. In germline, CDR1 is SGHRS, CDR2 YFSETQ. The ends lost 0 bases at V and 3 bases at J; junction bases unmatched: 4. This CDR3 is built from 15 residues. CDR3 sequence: CASSLESSGTDTQYF. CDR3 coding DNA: TGCGCCAGCAGCTTGGAGAGTAGCGGGACAGATACGCAGTATTTT.

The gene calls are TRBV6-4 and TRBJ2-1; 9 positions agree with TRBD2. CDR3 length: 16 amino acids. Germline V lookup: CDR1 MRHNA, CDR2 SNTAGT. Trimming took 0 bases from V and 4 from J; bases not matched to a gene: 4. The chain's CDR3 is CASSDSPSGVYNEQFF. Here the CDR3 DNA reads TGTGCCAGCAGTGACTCGCCTAGCGGGGTTTACAATGAGCAGTTCTTC.

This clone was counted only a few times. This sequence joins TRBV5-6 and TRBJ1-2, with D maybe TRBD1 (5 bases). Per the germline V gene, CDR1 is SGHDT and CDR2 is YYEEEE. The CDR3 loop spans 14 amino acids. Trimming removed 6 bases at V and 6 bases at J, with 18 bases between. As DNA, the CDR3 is TGTGCCAGCACCCGATTCCCGACAGAAAATGGCTACACCTTC. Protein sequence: CASTRFPTENGYTF.

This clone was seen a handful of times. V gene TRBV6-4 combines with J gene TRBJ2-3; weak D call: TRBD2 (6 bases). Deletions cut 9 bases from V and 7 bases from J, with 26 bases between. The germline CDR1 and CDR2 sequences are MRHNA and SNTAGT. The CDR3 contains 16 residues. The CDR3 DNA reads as TGTGCCAGGGTCTTCGGGCTAGCGCCAAGGGTAAATACGCAGTATTTT. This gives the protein CARVFGLAPRVNTQYF.

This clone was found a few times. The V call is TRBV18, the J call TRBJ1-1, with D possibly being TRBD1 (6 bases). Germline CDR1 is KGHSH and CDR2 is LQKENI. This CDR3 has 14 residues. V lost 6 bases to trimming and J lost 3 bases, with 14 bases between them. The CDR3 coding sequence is TGTGCCAGCTCCCAAGGACAGTCCTACACTGAAGCTTTCTTT. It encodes CASSQGQSYTEAFF.

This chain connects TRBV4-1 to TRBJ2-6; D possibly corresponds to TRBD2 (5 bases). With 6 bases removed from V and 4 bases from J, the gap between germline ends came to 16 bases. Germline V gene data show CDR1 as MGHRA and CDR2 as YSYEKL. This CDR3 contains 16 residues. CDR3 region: CASRLITGSGANVLTF. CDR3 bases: TGCGCCAGCAGGCTTATAACGGGGTCCGGGGCCAACGTCCTGACTTTC.

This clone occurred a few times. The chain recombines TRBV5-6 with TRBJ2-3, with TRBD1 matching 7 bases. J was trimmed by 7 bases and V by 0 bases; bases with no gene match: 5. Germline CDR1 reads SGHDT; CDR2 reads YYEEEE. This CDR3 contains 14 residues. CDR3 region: CASSLGGGRNTQYF. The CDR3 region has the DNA TGTGCCAGCAGCTTGGGAGGGGGCAGAAATACGCAGTATTTT.

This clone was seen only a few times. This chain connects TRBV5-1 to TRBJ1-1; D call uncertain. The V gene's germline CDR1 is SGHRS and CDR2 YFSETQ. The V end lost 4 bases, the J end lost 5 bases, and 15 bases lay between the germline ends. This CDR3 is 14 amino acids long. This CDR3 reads CASSHEDLGTEAFF. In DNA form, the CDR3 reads TGCGCCAGCAGCCACGAGGACTTGGGGACTGAAGCTTTCTTT.

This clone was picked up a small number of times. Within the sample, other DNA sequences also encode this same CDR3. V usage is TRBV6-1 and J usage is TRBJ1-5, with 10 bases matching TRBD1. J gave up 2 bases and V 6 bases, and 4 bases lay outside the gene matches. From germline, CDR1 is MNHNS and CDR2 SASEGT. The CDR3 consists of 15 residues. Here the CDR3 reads CASRLTGGGNQPQHF. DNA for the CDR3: TGTGCCAGCAGATTGACAGGGGGCGGCAATCAGCCCCAGCATTTT.

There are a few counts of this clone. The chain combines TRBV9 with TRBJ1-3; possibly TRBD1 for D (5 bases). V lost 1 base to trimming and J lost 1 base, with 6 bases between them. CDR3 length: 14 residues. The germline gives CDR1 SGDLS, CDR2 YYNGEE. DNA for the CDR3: TGTGCCAGCAGCGTAAGGACATCTGGAAACACCATATATTTT. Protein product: CASSVRTSGNTIYF.

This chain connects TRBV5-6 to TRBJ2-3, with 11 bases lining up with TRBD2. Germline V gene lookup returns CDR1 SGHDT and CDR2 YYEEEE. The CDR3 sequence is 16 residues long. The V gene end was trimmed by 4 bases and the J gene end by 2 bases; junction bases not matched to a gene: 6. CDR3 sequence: CASSLTSGTFTDTQYF. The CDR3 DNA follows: TGTGCCAGCAGCCTGACTAGCGGGACTTTCACAGATACGCAGTATTTT.

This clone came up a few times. The CDR3 reads CASSSLGVSSYNEQFF. CDR3 bases: TGTGCCAGCAGCTCTTTAGGGGTCAGCTCCTACAATGAGCAGTTCTTC. The chain has TRBV7-2 and TRBJ2-1; possibly TRBD1 for D (5 bases). The germline V and J ends were trimmed by 4 bases and 0 bases, with 13 bases remaining between them. The CDR3 is made up of 16 amino acids. Germline V gene data show CDR1 as SGHTA and CDR2 as FQGNSA.

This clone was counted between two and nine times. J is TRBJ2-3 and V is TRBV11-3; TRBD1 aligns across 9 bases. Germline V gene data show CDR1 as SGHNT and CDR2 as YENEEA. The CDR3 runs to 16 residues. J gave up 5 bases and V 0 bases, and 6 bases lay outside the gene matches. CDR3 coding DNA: TGTGCCAGCAGCTTAGATCTGGGACAGGGATTAGATACGCAGTATTTT. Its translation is CASSLDLGQGLDTQYF.

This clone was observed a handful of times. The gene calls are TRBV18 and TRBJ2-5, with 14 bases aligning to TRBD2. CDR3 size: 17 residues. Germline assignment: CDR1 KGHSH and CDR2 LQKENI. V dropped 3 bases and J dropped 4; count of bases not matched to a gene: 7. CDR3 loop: CASSPTGTSGSRETQYF. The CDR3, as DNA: TGTGCCAGCTCACCGACCGGGACTAGCGGGAGTAGAGAGACCCAGTACTTC.

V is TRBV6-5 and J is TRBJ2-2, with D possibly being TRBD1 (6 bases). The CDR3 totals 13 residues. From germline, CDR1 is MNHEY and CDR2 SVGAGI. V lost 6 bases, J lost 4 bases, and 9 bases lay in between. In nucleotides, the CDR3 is TGTGCCAGCAGCCAACAGGGCACCGGGGAGCTGTTTTTT. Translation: CASSQQGTGELFF.

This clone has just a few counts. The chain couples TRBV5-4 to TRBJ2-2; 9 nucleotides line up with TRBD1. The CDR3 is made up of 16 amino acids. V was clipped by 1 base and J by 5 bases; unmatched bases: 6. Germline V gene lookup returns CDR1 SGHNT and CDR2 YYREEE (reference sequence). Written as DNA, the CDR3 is TGTGCCAGCAGCTTGTACACAGGGGGCGCGACCGGGGAGCTGTTTTTT. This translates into CASSLYTGGATGELFF.

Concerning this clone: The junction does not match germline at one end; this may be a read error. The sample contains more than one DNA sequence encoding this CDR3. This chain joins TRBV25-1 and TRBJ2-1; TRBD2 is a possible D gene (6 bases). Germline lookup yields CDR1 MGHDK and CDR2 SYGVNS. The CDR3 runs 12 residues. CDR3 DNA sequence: TGTGCAAGCATGGGACTTTACAATGAGCAGTTCTTC. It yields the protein CASMGLYNEQFF.

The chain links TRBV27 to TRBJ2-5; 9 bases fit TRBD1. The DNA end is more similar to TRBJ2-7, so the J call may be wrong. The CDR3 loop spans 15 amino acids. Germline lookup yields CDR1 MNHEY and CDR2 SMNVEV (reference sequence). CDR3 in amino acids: CASSRTGEIRYEQYF. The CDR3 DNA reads TGTGCCAGCAGTAGGACAGGGGAAATTAGGTACGAGCAGTACTTC.

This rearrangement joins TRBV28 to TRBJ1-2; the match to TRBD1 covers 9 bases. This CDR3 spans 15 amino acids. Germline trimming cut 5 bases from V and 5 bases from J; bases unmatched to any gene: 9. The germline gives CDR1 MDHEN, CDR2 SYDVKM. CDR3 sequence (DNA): TGTGCCAGCAGTCTACCCGGGACAGGGAAATATGGCTACACCTTC. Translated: CASSLPGTGKYGYTF.

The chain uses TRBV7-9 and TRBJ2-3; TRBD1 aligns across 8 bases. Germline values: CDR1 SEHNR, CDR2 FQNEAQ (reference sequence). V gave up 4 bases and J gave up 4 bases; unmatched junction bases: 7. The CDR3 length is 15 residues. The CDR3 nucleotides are TGTGCCAGCAGCTCCCGGGACAGGTCCCCAGATACGCAGTATTTT. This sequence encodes CASSSRDRSPDTQYF.

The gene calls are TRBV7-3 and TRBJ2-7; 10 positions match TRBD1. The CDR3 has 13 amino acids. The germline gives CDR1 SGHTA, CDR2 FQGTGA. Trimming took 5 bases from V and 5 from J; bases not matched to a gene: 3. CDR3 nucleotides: TGTGCCAGCAGCCCAGGGACAGGGGACGAGCAGTACTTC. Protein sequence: CASSPGTGDEQYF.

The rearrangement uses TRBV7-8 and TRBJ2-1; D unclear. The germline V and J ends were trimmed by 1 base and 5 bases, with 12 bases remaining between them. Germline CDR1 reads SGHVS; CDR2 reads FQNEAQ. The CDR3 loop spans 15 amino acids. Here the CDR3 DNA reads TGTGCCAGCAGCTTAGGGAACGGAGCAAACAATGAGCAGTTCTTC. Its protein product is CASSLGNGANNEQFF.

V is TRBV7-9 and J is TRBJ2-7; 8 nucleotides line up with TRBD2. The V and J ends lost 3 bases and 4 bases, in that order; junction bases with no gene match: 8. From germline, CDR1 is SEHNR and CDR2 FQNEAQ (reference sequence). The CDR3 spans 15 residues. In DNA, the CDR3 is TGTGCCAGCAGCTTTAAAAGCGGGAGAGAATACGAGCAGTACTTC. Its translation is CASSFKSGREYEQYF.

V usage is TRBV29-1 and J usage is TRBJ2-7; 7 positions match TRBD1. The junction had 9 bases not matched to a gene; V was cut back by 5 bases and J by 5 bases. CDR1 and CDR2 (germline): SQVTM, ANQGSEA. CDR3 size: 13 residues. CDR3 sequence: CSVRDRAQHEQYF. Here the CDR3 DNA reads TGCAGCGTTCGTGACAGGGCCCAGCACGAGCAGTACTTC.